This T cell receptor (beta chain) originates from a study of T-cell reconstitution after alpha-beta-depleted transplantation in children. In regard to this clonotype: The antigen is undetermined.

Study-wide results and caveats: At the one-year point after transplant, T-cell counts and TCRbeta diversity were found to come mostly from T cells that had been newly produced. There were some patients whose high TCRbeta diversity at day 60 came from surviving recipient T cells and thymic progenitors.

The CDR3 length is 15 residues. Trimming pared 8 bases from V and 8 bases from J, leaving 25 bases between. Per the germline V gene, CDR1 is SQVTM and CDR2 is ANQGSEA. Unique molecular identifiers were incorporated into the prepared TCRbeta library. In TCRdb, the PCR reads were re-called with MiXCR into one record per CDR3 protein. This sample yields 550,000 to 800,000 distinct CDR3 sequences, of which over 10% are seen a single time; about 0.79% belongs to the top ten. The starting material was PBMCs, obtained before TCRalphabeta/CD19-depleted stem cell transplant. This sequence originates from a girl aged 2-10 years with congenital amegakaryocytic thrombocytopenia, due to receive a stem cell transplant. This rearrangement joins TRBV29-1 to TRBJ2-1; possibly TRBD1 for D (6 bases). The DNA of the CDR3 is TGCAGCTCTCCACTCAGGGGTCTCGGAATCCATGAGCAGTTCTTC. Protein sequence: CSSPLRGLGIHEQFF.